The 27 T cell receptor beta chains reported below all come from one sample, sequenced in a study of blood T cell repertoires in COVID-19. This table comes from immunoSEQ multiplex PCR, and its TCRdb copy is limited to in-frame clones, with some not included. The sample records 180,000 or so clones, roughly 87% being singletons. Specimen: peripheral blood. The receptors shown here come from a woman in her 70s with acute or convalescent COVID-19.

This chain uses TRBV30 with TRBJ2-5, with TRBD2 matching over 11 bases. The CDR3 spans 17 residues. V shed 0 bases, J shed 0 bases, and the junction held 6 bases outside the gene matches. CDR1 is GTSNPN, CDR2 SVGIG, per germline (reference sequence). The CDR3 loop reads CAWSVGTSGYYQETQYF. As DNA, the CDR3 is TGTGCCTGGAGTGTAGGGACTAGCGGATATTACCAAGAGACCCAGTACTTC.

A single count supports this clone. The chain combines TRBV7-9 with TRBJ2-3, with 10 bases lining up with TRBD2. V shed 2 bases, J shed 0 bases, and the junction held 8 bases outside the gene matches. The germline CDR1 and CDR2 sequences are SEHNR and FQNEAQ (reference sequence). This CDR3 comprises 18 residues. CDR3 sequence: CASSLILAGEASTDTQYF. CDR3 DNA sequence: TGTGCCAGCAGCTTAATCCTAGCGGGAGAGGCTAGCACAGATACGCAGTATTTT.

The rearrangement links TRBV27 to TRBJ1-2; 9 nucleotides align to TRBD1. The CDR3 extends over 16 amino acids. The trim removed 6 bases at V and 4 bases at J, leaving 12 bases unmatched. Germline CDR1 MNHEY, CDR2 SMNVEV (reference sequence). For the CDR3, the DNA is TGTGCCAGCAGACCTTTCGGGACAGGGAGTGCCTATGGCTACACCTTC. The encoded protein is CASRPFGTGSAYGYTF.

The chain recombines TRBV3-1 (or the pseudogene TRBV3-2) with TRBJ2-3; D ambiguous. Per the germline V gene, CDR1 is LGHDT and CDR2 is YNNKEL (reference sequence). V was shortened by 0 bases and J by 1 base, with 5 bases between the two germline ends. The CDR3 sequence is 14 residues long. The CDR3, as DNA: TGTGCCAGCAGCCAAGATGTCGGCACAGATACGCAGTATTTT. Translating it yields CASSQDVGTDTQYF.

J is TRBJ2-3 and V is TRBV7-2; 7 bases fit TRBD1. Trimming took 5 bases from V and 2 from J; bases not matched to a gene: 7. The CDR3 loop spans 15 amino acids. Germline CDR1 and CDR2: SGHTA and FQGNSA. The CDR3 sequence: CASSLGGQTTDTQYF. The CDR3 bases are TGTGCCAGCAGCCTAGGGGGACAGACCACAGATACGCAGTATTTT.

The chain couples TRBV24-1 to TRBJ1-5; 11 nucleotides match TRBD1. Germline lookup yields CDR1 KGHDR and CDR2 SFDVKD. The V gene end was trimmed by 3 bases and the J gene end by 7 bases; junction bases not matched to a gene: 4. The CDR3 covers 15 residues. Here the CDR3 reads CATSDRGQGGQPQHF. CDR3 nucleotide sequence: TGTGCCACCAGTGATCGGGGACAGGGGGGCCAGCCCCAGCATTTT.

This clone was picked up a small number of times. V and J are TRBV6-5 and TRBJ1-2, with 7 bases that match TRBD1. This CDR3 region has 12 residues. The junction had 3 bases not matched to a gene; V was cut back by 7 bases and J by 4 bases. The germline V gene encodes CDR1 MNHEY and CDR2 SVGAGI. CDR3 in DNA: TGTGCCAGCATGGGGACAGCCTATGGCTACACCTTC. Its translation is CASMGTAYGYTF.

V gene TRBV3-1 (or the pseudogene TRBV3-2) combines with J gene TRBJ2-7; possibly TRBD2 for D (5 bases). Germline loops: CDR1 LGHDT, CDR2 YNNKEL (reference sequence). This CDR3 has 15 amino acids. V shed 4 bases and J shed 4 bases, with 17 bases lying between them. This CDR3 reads CASSPELGRSYEQYF. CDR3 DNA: TGTGCCAGCAGCCCAGAACTAGGACGATCTTACGAGCAGTACTTC.

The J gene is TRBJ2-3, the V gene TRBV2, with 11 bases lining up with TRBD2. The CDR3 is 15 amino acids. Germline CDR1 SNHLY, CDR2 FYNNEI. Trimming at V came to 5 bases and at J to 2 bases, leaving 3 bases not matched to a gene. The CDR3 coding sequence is TGTGCCAGCAGTAGACTAGCGGGGAACACAGATACGCAGTATTTT. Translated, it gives CASSRLAGNTDTQYF.

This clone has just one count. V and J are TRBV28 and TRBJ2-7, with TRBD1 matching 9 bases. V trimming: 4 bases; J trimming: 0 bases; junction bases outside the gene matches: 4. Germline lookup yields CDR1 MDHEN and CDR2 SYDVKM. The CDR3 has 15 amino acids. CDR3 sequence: CASSSTGQGSYEQYF. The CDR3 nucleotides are TGTGCCAGCAGTTCCACGGGACAGGGCTCCTACGAGCAGTACTTC.

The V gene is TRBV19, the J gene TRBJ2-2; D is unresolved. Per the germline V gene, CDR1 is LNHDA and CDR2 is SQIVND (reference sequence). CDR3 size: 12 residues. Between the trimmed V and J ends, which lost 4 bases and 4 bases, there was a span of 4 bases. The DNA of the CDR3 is TGTGCCAGTAGTAGGCCCACCGGGGAGCTGTTTTTT. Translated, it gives CASSRPTGELFF.

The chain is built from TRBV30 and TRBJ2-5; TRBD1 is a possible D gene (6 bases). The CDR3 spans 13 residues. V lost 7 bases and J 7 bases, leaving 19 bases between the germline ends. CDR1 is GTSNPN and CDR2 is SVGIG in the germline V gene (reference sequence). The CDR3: CAFDLQGLGTQYF. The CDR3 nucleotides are TGTGCCTTTGACCTACAGGGCTTGGGGACCCAGTACTTC.

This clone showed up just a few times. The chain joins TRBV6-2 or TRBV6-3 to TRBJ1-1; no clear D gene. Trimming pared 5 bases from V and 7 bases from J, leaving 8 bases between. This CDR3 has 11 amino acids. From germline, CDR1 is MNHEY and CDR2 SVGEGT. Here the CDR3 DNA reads TGTGCCAGCAGTGGAGGTTTTGAAGCTTTCTTT. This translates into CASSGGFEAFF.

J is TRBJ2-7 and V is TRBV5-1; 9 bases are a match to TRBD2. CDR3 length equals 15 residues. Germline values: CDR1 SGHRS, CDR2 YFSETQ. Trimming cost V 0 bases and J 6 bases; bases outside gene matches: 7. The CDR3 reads CASSLGASGTLEQYF. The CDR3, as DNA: TGCGCCAGCAGCTTGGGGGCTAGCGGGACTCTCGAGCAGTACTTC.

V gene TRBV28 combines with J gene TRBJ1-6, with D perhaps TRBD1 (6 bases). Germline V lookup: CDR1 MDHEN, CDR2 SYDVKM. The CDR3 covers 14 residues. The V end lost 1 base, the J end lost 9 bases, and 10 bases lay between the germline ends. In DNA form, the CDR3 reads TGTGCCAGCAGTTTATCGCAGGGGCCTTCACCCCTCCACTTT. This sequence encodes CASSLSQGPSPLHF.

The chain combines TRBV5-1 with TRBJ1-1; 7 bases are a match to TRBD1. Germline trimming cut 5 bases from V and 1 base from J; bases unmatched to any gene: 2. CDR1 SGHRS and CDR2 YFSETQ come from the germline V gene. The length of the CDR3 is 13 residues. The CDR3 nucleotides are TGCGCCAGCAGGCAGGGGGAGAACACTGAAGCTTTCTTT. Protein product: CASRQGENTEAFF.

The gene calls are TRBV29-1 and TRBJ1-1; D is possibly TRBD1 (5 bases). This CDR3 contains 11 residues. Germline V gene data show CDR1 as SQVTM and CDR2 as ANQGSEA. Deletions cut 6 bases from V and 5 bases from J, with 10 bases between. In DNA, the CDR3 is TGCAGCGTCAGAGCAGGGACTGAAGCTTTCTTT. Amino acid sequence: CSVRAGTEAFF.

The chain's CDR3 is CASSVAGTPNTIYF. CDR3 coding DNA: TGTGCCAGCAGCGTAGCGGGGACTCCAAACACCATATATTTT. The chain recombines TRBV9 with TRBJ1-3, with a possible D match to TRBD1 (5 bases). Germline V lookup: CDR1 SGDLS, CDR2 YYNGEE. The ends were cut back, 0 bases at V and 6 bases at J, with 10 bases in the middle. The CDR3 loop spans 14 amino acids.

CDR3 residues: CASTRTGVGNQPQHF. DNA of the CDR3: TGTGCCAGCACCCGGACAGGGGTAGGCAATCAGCCCCAGCATTTT. The chain joins TRBV6-5 to TRBJ1-5; 9 nucleotides agree with TRBD1. The germline gives CDR1 MNHEY, CDR2 SVGAGI. Germline trimming cut 7 bases from V and 2 bases from J; bases unmatched to any gene: 6. This CDR3 is 15 amino acids long.

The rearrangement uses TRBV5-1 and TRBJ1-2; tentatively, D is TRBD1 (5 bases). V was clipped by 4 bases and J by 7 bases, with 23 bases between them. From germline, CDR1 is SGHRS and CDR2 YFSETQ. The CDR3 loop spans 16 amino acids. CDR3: CASSPQRDTRGGGYTF. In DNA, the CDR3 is TGCGCCAGCAGCCCTCAGCGCGATACAAGGGGTGGTGGCTACACCTTC.

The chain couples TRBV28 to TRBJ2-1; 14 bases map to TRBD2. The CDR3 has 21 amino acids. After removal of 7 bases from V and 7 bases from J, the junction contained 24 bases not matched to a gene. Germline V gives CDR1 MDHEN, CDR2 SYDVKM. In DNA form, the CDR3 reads TGTGCCAGCAATCCTTCCCCCGCCCCCGGGAGGACTAGCGGGAGGAGGAATGAGCAGTTCTTC. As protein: CASNPSPAPGRTSGRRNEQFF. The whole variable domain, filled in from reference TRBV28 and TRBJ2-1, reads DVKVTQSSRYLVKRTGEKVFLECVQDMDHENMFWYRQDPGLGLRLIYFSYDVKMKEKGDIPEGYSVSREKKERFSLILESASTNQTSMYLCASNPSPAPGRTSGRRNEQFFGPGTRLTVL.

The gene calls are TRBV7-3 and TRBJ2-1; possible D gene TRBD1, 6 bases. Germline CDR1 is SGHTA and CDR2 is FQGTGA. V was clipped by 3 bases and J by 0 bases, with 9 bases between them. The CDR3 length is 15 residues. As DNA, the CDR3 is TGTGCCAGCAGCTTCTTGGACAGCTCCTACAATGAGCAGTTCTTC. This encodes CASSFLDSSYNEQFF.

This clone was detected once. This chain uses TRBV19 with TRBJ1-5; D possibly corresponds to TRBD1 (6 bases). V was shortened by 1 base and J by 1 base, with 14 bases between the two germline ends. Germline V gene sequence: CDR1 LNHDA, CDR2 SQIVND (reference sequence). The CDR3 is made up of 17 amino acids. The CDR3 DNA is TGTGCCAGTAGTATAGTCAGGGGATCTGGAAGCAATCAGCCCCAGCATTTT. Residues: CASSIVRGSGSNQPQHF. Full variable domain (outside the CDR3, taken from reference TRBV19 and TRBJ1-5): DGGITQSPKYLFRKEGQNVTLSCEQNLNHDAMYWYRQDPGQGLRLIYYSQIVNDFQKGDIAEGYSVSREKKESFPLTVTSAQKNPTAFYLCASSIVRGSGSNQPQHFGDGTRLSIL.

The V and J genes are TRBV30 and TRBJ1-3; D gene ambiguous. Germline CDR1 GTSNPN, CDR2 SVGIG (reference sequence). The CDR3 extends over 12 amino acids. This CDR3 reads CAGEGHRNTIYF. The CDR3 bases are TGTGCGGGAGAAGGGCATCGAAACACCATATATTTT.

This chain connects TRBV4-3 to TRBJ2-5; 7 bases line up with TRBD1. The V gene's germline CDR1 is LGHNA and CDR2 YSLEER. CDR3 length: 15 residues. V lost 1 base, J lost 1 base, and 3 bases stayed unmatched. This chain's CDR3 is CASSQGTGFQETQYF. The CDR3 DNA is TGCGCCAGCAGCCAAGGGACAGGATTCCAAGAGACCCAGTACTTC.

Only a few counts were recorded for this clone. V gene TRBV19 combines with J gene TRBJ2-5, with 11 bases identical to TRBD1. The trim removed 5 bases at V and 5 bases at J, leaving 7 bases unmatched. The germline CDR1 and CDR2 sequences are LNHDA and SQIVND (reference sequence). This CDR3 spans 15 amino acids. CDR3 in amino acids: CASSPDRGPGETQYF. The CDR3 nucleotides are TGTGCCAGTAGTCCGGACAGGGGGCCGGGGGAGACCCAGTACTTC.

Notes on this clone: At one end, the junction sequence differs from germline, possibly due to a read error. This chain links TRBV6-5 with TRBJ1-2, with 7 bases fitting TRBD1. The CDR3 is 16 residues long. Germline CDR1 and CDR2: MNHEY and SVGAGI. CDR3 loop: CASTYYSPSGGYGYTF. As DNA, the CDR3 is TGTGCCAGCACTTACTATTCCCCTTCAGGGGGATATGGCTACACCTTC.